This T cell receptor (beta chain) was sequenced for a study of OX40 agonist ivuxolimab in advanced cancers. Produced via immunoSEQ multiplex PCR; TCRdb's table is partial and in-frame only. The table shows over 20,000 clones, with approximately 87% occurring only once. The investigators sampled blood at baseline, at cycle 4 day 1, and at cycle 7 day 1. The specimen was CD4+ or CD8+ T cells sorted from blood, collected in a trial of the OX40 agonist ivuxolimab. The source is an adult with an advanced solid tumor such as melanoma, head and neck, liver or kidney cancer.

The CDR3: CASIGGEGNEQFF. DNA of the CDR3: TGTGCCAGCATCGGGGGGGAAGGCAATGAGCAGTTCTTC. The chain combines TRBV2 with TRBJ2-1; TRBD2 aligns across 8 bases. The CDR3 has 13 residues. The trim removed 7 bases at V and 6 bases at J, leaving 5 bases unmatched. Germline assignment: CDR1 SNHLY and CDR2 FYNNEI.